What follows are 3 T cell receptor beta chains derived from one specimen sequenced in a study of blood T cell repertoires in COVID-19. Only in-frame clones appear in the TCRdb table, and some are missing; sequencing was by immunoSEQ multiplex PCR. The sample contains 150,000 to 200,000 clones, about 78% of which appear only once. Sequences were obtained from PBMCs or T cells enriched from blood (not recorded which). All receptors come from a woman in her 50s who had recovered from COVID-19.

The V gene is TRBV13, the J gene TRBJ1-1; TRBD1 might be the D (6 bases). The V gene's germline CDR1 is PRHDT and CDR2 FYEKMQ (reference sequence). Trimming cost V 3 bases and J 0 bases, with 11 bases left between them. The CDR3 runs to 15 residues. The CDR3, as DNA: TGTGCCAGCAGCTTGGACAGCCTTTTGAACACTGAAGCTTTCTTT. This codes for CASSLDSLLNTEAFF.

This rearrangement joins TRBV7-3 to TRBJ2-1, with 13 bases aligning to TRBD2. This CDR3 contains 18 residues. Trimming took 1 base from V and 9 from J; bases not matched to a gene: 12. Germline values: CDR1 SGHTA, CDR2 FQGTGA. The CDR3 bases are TGTGCCAGCAGCTTAAAACCCCGGACTAGCGGGAGAGGTAGTGAGCAGTTCTTC. Translation: CASSLKPRTSGRGSEQFF.

The V gene is TRBV27, the J gene TRBJ1-6; 9 bases match TRBD1. With 6 bases clipped from V and 7 bases from J, the junction kept 7 bases outside the gene matches. CDR1 is MNHEY and CDR2 is SMNVEV in the germline V gene (reference sequence). The CDR3 runs to 15 residues. The CDR3 here is CASRRDRERNSPLHF. The CDR3 nucleotides are TGTGCCAGCAGACGGGACAGGGAGCGAAATTCACCCCTCCACTTT.